The 22 T cell receptor beta chains below all came from one sample that was sequenced in a study of shared clonotypes between healthy human individuals. The repertoire was sequenced with immunoSEQ multiplex PCR; TCRdb's copy has only in-frame clones and lacks some. Of around 1.6 million clones in the sample, around 98% were seen once. Material for sequencing was naive CD4+ T cells sorted from blood. As for subset: CD45RA+ positively selected. The source is a man aged 25 to 40 in good health.

The J gene is TRBJ2-7, the V gene TRBV7-9; 10 nucleotides align to TRBD1. Trimming cost V 2 bases and J 5 bases; bases outside gene matches: 6. The CDR3 covers 15 residues. The germline V gene encodes CDR1 SEHNR and CDR2 FQNEAQ (reference sequence). The CDR3 spells CASSLPGQGLNEQYF. CDR3 nucleotide sequence: TGTGCCAGCAGCTTACCGGGACAGGGGCTTAACGAGCAGTACTTC.

The V call is TRBV5-4, the J call TRBJ2-2; D might be TRBD2 (6 bases). The CDR3 is 15 amino acids. Germline CDR1 and CDR2: SGHNT and YYREEE (reference sequence). V was shortened by 0 bases and J by 7 bases, with 13 bases between the two germline ends. This CDR3 reads CASSLAPLANGELFF. Here the CDR3 DNA reads TGTGCCAGCAGCTTGGCCCCGCTAGCGAACGGGGAGCTGTTTTTT.

CDR3 amino acids: CASSANGDTQYF. The CDR3 DNA sequence: TGTGCCAGCAGTGCCAACGGGGATACGCAGTATTTT. V and J are TRBV6-4 and TRBJ2-3; D remains unclear. Trimming stripped 4 bases from V and 6 bases from J, with 8 bases between. The CDR3 has 12 residues. Per germline, CDR1 MRHNA and CDR2 SNTAGT.

The chain uses TRBV9 and TRBJ1-3; D is possibly TRBD1 (6 bases). This CDR3 is 15 amino acids long. Germline V gives CDR1 SGDLS, CDR2 YYNGEE. V lost 3 bases to trimming and J lost 0 bases, with 10 bases between them. CDR3 coding DNA: TGTGCCAGCAGCGAAAACAGGGTCTCTGGAAACACCATATATTTT. As protein: CASSENRVSGNTIYF.

This chain connects TRBV5-1 to TRBJ2-5; 7 nucleotides match TRBD1. V gave up 4 bases and J gave up 1 base; unmatched junction bases: 4. This CDR3 region has 14 residues. Germline V CDR1 and CDR2: SGHRS, YFSETQ. The CDR3 DNA reads as TGCGCCAGCAGCGAGGGGGCCCTCCAAGAGACCCAGTACTTC. It translates to CASSEGALQETQYF.

The chain carries TRBV7-2 and TRBJ2-7; a possible D gene is TRBD2 (7 bases). Looked up from germline, CDR1 is SGHTA and CDR2 is FQGNSA. V lost 2 bases and J lost 6, with 11 bases in between. The CDR3 loop spans 13 amino acids. CDR3 protein: CASSLKGGIEQYF. CDR3 DNA sequence: TGTGCCAGCAGCTTAAAGGGGGGGATCGAGCAGTACTTC.

The table lists this clone with a count of one. The V and J genes are TRBV5-1 and TRBJ2-3, with a weak D call TRBD2 (5 bases). The germline V and J ends were trimmed by 1 base and 0 bases, with 15 bases remaining between them. This CDR3 comprises 17 residues. Germline V gene data show CDR1 as SGHRS and CDR2 as YFSETQ. CDR3 region: CASSLTVGGHSTDTQYF. For the CDR3, the DNA is TGCGCCAGCAGCTTGACAGTCGGCGGGCACAGCACAGATACGCAGTATTTT.

V gene TRBV5-1 combines with J gene TRBJ2-5; no reliable D call. The CDR3 totals 15 residues. V lost 5 bases and J 4 bases, leaving 18 bases between the germline ends. Germline values: CDR1 SGHRS, CDR2 YFSETQ. The CDR3 nucleotides read TGCGCCAGCAGAGCAGTTTCAGGCCGAGGAGAGACCCAGTACTTC. As protein: CASRAVSGRGETQYF.

The chain couples TRBV28 to TRBJ2-7, with D tentatively TRBD2 (5 bases). The V and J ends lost 6 bases and 2 bases respectively, with 20 bases between them. The CDR3 sequence is 16 residues long. Germline-derived CDR1 and CDR2 are MDHEN and SYDVKM. The CDR3 region is CASRRGKRFPTYEQYF. The CDR3 DNA sequence: TGTGCCAGCAGGCGTGGGAAGCGGTTCCCAACCTACGAGCAGTACTTC.

Regarding this clone: This CDR3 is also generated by other DNA sequences in the sample. The chain recombines TRBV18 with TRBJ1-3, with no clear D. V was pared by 3 bases and J by 1 base, with 10 bases between. The CDR3 is made up of 15 amino acids. Per germline, CDR1 KGHSH and CDR2 LQKENI. CDR3 nucleotides: TGTGCCAGCTCACCCATCGCGGGATCTGGAAACACCATATATTTT. This sequence encodes CASSPIAGSGNTIYF.

CDR3 in amino acids: CATSRDSRRGTQYF. In DNA, the CDR3 is TGTGCCACCAGCAGAGATTCAAGGAGGGGGACCCAGTACTTC. J is TRBJ2-5 and V is TRBV15, with a possible D match to TRBD2 (6 bases). V was trimmed by 0 bases and J by 7 bases, leaving 12 bases between them. The germline CDR1 and CDR2 sequences are LNHNV and YYDKDF (reference sequence). This CDR3 contains 14 residues.

The chain employs TRBV4-1 and TRBJ2-7; 9 bases are shared with TRBD2. CDR3 size: 18 residues. Trimming took 0 bases from V and 4 from J; bases not matched to a gene: 13. Germline V lookup: CDR1 MGHRA, CDR2 YSYEKL. The CDR3 protein is CASSQDVGRGLAEYEQYF. The CDR3 bases are TGCGCCAGCAGCCAAGATGTGGGGCGGGGACTAGCAGAGTACGAGCAGTACTTC.

The V and J genes are TRBV7-2 and TRBJ2-7; D may correspond to TRBD1 or TRBD2 (6 bases each). Germline lookup yields CDR1 SGHTA and CDR2 FQGNSA. V was cut by 3 bases and J by 5 bases, with 14 bases left in between. The CDR3 consists of 14 residues. The CDR3 sequence: CASSFFGGENEQYF. Written as DNA, the CDR3 is TGTGCCAGCAGCTTTTTCGGGGGCGAGAACGAGCAGTACTTC.

Concerning this clone itself: Other nucleotide sequences from this sample produce the same CDR3. The chain joins TRBV9 to TRBJ2-1, with 10 bases matching TRBD1. The CDR3 consists of 14 residues. CDR1 is SGDLS, CDR2 YYNGEE, per germline. After removal of 3 bases from V and 4 bases from J, the junction contained 1 base not matched to a gene. The CDR3 is CASSGQGAYNEQFF. DNA of the CDR3: TGTGCCAGCAGCGGACAGGGGGCTTACAATGAGCAGTTCTTC. Together with reference TRBV9 and TRBJ2-1, the CDR3 gives the full variable domain: DSGVTQTPKHLITATGQRVTLRCSPRSGDLSVYWYQQSLDQGLQFLIQYYNGEERAKGNILERFSAQQFPDLHSELNLSSLELGDSALYFCASSGQGAYNEQFFGPGTRLTVL.

The chain carries TRBV11-3 and TRBJ1-1; D is uncertain. Trimming took 0 bases from V and 1 from J, leaving 3 bases between them. The CDR3 consists of 13 residues. The germline V gene has CDR1 SGHNT and CDR2 YENEEA. The CDR3 nucleotides are TGTGCCAGCAGCTTAGAGGCGAACACTGAAGCTTTCTTT. Translated, it gives CASSLEANTEAFF.

This chain connects TRBV9 to TRBJ2-7; the D gene is possibly TRBD1 (6 bases). The CDR3 length is 13 residues. Trimming took off 5 bases at V and 4 bases at J, with 13 bases between the two ends. Germline V gives CDR1 SGDLS, CDR2 YYNGEE. The CDR3 nucleotides read TGTGCCAGCAGTCTCCAGGGGTCTTACGAGCAGTACTTC. Translated, it gives CASSLQGSYEQYF.

The chain couples TRBV5-6 to TRBJ2-1; TRBD2 matches at 10 bases. J was trimmed by 12 bases and V by 1 base; bases with no gene match: 4. The CDR3 covers 13 residues. CDR1 SGHDT and CDR2 YYEEEE come from the germline V gene. CDR3 in amino acids: CASSLPSGSLQFF. For the CDR3, the DNA is TGTGCCAGCAGCTTGCCTAGCGGGAGTTTGCAGTTCTTC.

In its sample, this clone was seen once. This chain joins TRBV13 and TRBJ1-2, with 11 bases aligning to TRBD1. V shed 3 bases and J 14 bases; nucleotides not matched to a gene: 11. Germline assignment: CDR1 PRHDT and CDR2 FYEKMQ (reference sequence). The CDR3 consists of 14 residues. The CDR3 spells CASSLRWTGGSGTF. CDR3 sequence (DNA): TGTGCCAGCAGCTTGCGATGGACAGGGGGCTCTGGTACCTTC.

This clone was recorded once. The chain carries TRBV15 and TRBJ2-1; 7 nucleotides align to TRBD1. The CDR3 runs 16 residues. Germline V gene lookup returns CDR1 LNHNV and CDR2 YYDKDF (reference sequence). V trimming: 1 base; J trimming: 5 bases; junction bases outside the gene matches: 8. The CDR3 loop is CATSRVTGRRDNEQFF. CDR3 bases: TGTGCCACCAGCAGAGTGACAGGGAGAAGGGACAATGAGCAGTTCTTC.

J is TRBJ1-2 and V is TRBV9; maybe TRBD1 (5 bases). The CDR3 has 15 residues. V was cut by 0 bases and J by 0 bases, with 9 bases left in between. In germline, CDR1 is SGDLS, CDR2 YYNGEE. DNA for the CDR3: TGTGCCAGCAGCGTAGTTGAGGGGTCTAACTATGGCTACACCTTC. Its protein is CASSVVEGSNYGYTF.

CDR3 in DNA: TGTGCCAGTGGCCGCGGGCAGGCCAGACAGTACTTC. Its translation is CASGRGQARQYF. This chain links TRBV28 with TRBJ2-7; possibly TRBD2 for D (5 bases). The CDR3 covers 12 residues. Germline V lookup: CDR1 MDHEN, CDR2 SYDVKM. Trimming left V 9 bases short and J 10 bases short, with 19 bases between.

The rearrangement links TRBV18 to TRBJ2-5, with TRBD2 identical over 8 bases. Germline V gene sequence: CDR1 KGHSH, CDR2 LQKENI. Trimming cost V 4 bases and J 2 bases; bases outside gene matches: 15. The CDR3 has 18 amino acids. As DNA, the CDR3 is TGTGCCAGCTCACACCAGCGGGAGCCTTTATCCTCTCAAGAGACCCAGTACTTC. Its translation: CASSHQREPLSSQETQYF.